The 19 T cell receptor beta chains given below trace back to one sample, sequenced in a study of regulatory T cells in long-lasting Graves disease. Arm-PCR of CDR3 regions and iRepertoire HTBI primers were the basis on which TCR beta libraries were built. One entry per CDR3 protein, called by TCRdb with MiXCR from the multiplex PCR reads. Of approximately 400,000 distinct CDR3 sequences in the sample, less than 20% were seen once. Time point specified: newly diagnosed GD, antithyroid drugs for less than 3 months. PBMCs provided the RNA from which the TCR library was made. Specimen: peripheral blood mononuclear cells (PBMCs), collected at new diagnosis, from a patient treated with antithyroid drugs. The receptors stem from a female donor with Graves disease.

This clonotype was observed at least ten times. J is TRBJ2-1 and V is TRBV15; D assignment may be TRBD1 or TRBD2 (5 bases each). This CDR3 contains 17 residues. V was clipped by 2 bases and J by 5 bases, with 19 bases between them. CDR1 and CDR2 from the germline V gene are LNHNV and YYDKDF (reference sequence). The CDR3 DNA follows: TGTGCCACCAGCAGACTGAATTACCGGGACGCCGACAATGAGCAGTTCTTC. Residues: CATSRLNYRDADNEQFF.

This clonotype has just one count. The genes are TRBV28 and TRBJ1-2, with 7 bases lining up with TRBD1. CDR1 and CDR2 from the germline V gene are MDHEN and SYDVKM. This CDR3 has 16 amino acids. The V gene end was trimmed by 5 bases and the J gene end by 6 bases; junction bases not matched to a gene: 15. CDR3 loop: CASSPATRTGADGYTF. The CDR3 nucleotides read TGTGCCAGCAGTCCGGCAACCCGGACAGGAGCCGATGGCTACACCTTC.

This clonotype was recorded at least ten times. The chain uses TRBV3-1 and TRBJ1-1; perhaps TRBD1 as D (5 bases). The CDR3 is made up of 14 amino acids. Between the trimmed V and J ends, which lost 0 bases and 12 bases, there was a span of 17 bases. Germline CDR1 and CDR2: LGHDT and YNNKEL (reference sequence). In DNA form, the CDR3 reads TGTGCCAGCAGCCAAGATCGCGGCAGGGAGTGGACTTTCTTT. Translated: CASSQDRGREWTFF.

This clonotype was seen many times. The chain links TRBV20-1 to TRBJ1-6; 8 bases match TRBD1. The CDR3 covers 16 residues. Germline V gene lookup returns CDR1 DFQATT and CDR2 SNEGSKA (reference sequence). Trimming removed 0 bases from V and 7 bases from J; junction bases left unmatched: 8. The CDR3 here is CSARERQGARNSPLHF. The CDR3 nucleotides are TGCAGTGCTAGAGAGAGGCAGGGGGCAAGGAATTCACCCCTCCACTTT.

CDR3 in DNA: TGCGCCAGCAGACCGGAGACTAGCGGGTTCTACGAGCAGTACTTC. It encodes CASRPETSGFYEQYF. This chain links TRBV5-1 with TRBJ2-7, with 10 nucleotides matching TRBD2. Losses at the gene ends were 5 bases for V and 3 bases for J; bases not matched to a gene: 8. Germline values: CDR1 SGHRS, CDR2 YFSETQ. The CDR3 sequence is 15 residues long. Looking up the rest from reference TRBV5-1 and TRBJ2-7 gives the full variable domain: KAGVTQTPRYLIKTRGQQVTLSCSPISGHRSVSWYQQTPGQGLQFLFEYFSETQRNKGNFPGRFSGRQFSNSRSEMNVSTLELGDSALYLCASRPETSGFYEQYFGPGTRLTVT.

Here the CDR3 DNA reads TGTGCCAGCAGTATCCGGACAGGGTGGACCGGGGAGCTGTTTTTT. Translation: CASSIRTGWTGELFF. The chain links TRBV12-3 or TRBV12-4 to TRBJ2-2; 8 bases fit TRBD1. V lost 5 bases and J lost 5; bases outside the gene matches: 7. The CDR3 totals 15 residues.

This clonotype was seen a handful of times. This chain links TRBV6-5 with TRBJ1-5; maybe TRBD1 (6 bases). Per the germline V gene, CDR1 is MNHEY and CDR2 is SVGAGI. CDR3 length: 15 amino acids. The germline V and J ends were trimmed by 2 bases and 1 base, with 9 bases remaining between them. DNA of the CDR3: TGTGCCAGCAGTTACGGGGGCGCGAGCAATCAGCCCCAGCATTTT. Its protein is CASSYGGASNQPQHF.

This clonotype was picked up many times. The chain carries TRBV5-4 and TRBJ2-1, with D possibly being TRBD1 (5 bases). Germline V CDR1 and CDR2: SGHNT, YYREEE (reference sequence). Trimming cost V 0 bases and J 12 bases, with 13 bases left between them. The CDR3 is 13 amino acids. The CDR3 region is CASSLVSGSAQFF. The CDR3 nucleotides read TGTGCCAGCAGCTTGGTCTCAGGGTCGGCGCAGTTCTTC.

V and J are TRBV9 and TRBJ1-1; perhaps TRBD1 as D (6 bases). The CDR3 runs 13 residues. The V end lost 3 bases, the J end lost 2 bases, and 8 bases lay between the germline ends. Germline V gene sequence: CDR1 SGDLS, CDR2 YYNGEE. The CDR3 here is CASSGGANTEAFF. CDR3 coding DNA: TGTGCCAGCAGCGGGGGGGCTAACACTGAAGCTTTCTTT.

This clonotype was recorded many times. Mismatch with germline at one junction end may stem from a read error. The chain combines TRBV7-3 with TRBJ2-6; a possible D gene is TRBD1 (5 bases). The CDR3 has 13 residues. Germline V CDR1 and CDR2: SGHTA, FQGTGA. This chain's CDR3 is CASSTAGANALTF. As DNA, the CDR3 is TGTGCCAGCAGTACCGCTGGGGCCAACGCCCTGACTTTC.

The rearrangement links TRBV6-1 to TRBJ1-1; D is ambiguous. The CDR3 loop spans 11 amino acids. Germline V CDR1 and CDR2: MNHNS, SASEGT. CDR3 loop: CVLRQNTEAFF. For the CDR3, the DNA is TGTGTTCTCAGGCAGAACACTGAAGCTTTCTTT.

This clonotype has ten or more counts. This rearrangement joins TRBV6-2 or TRBV6-3 to TRBJ2-5; no clear D. The V and J ends lost 0 bases and 3 bases respectively, with 14 bases between them. The CDR3 covers 16 residues. The germline gives CDR1 MNHEY, CDR2 SVGEGT. The DNA for the CDR3 is TGTGCCAGCAGTTACTCGAGTCCCCCGAAGGAAGAGACCCAGTACTTC. Translating gives CASSYSSPPKEETQYF.

This clonotype was seen at least ten times. The chain is built from TRBV7-9 and TRBJ2-2, with 10 nucleotides matching TRBD2. V shed 1 base and J 6 bases; nucleotides not matched to a gene: 5. CDR1 is SEHNR, CDR2 FQNEAQ, per germline (reference sequence). The CDR3 consists of 16 residues. CDR3 protein: CASSLEGLAKSGELFF. As DNA, the CDR3 is TGTGCCAGCAGCTTAGAGGGACTAGCGAAGTCCGGGGAGCTGTTTTTT.

This clonotype came up many times. The chain carries TRBV2 and TRBJ2-2; tentative D call: TRBD2 (5 bases). V lost 3 bases to trimming and J lost 2 bases, with 10 bases between them. Per germline, CDR1 SNHLY and CDR2 FYNNEI. The CDR3 contains 15 residues. CDR3 coding DNA: TGTGCCAGCAGTGAGGCTAGCCACAACACCGGGGAGCTGTTTTTT. This encodes CASSEASHNTGELFF.

This clonotype was seen repeatedly, ten times or more. This chain uses TRBV28 with TRBJ2-5, with no clear D. CDR1 MDHEN and CDR2 SYDVKM come from the germline V gene. CDR3 length: 15 residues. V lost 7 bases, J lost 4 bases, and 19 bases lay in between. This chain's CDR3 is CASNLPMGYPETQYF. The CDR3 nucleotides are TGTGCCAGCAACCTTCCCATGGGGTACCCAGAGACCCAGTACTTC.

This clonotype was counted many times. The chain is built from TRBV28 and TRBJ1-6; D remains unclear. Deletions cut 6 bases from V and 8 bases from J, with 14 bases between. Germline V CDR1 and CDR2: MDHEN, SYDVKM. This CDR3 contains 14 residues. Written as DNA, the CDR3 is TGTGCCAGCAGATTCCCCTGGACGGATTCACCCCTCCACTTT. It is translated as CASRFPWTDSPLHF.

This clonotype was seen just once. J is TRBJ2-1 and V is TRBV5-1; no clear D. Trimming took 0 bases from V and 3 from J, leaving 13 bases between them. There are 16 residues in the CDR3. Germline CDR1 is SGHRS and CDR2 is YFSETQ. DNA of the CDR3: TGCGCCAGCAGCTTGGGTGCTCTCCTTCTCTACAATGAGCAGTTCTTC. This translates into CASSLGALLLYNEQFF.

At least ten counts were recorded for this clonotype. The junction does not match germline at one end; this may be a read error. The gene calls are TRBV5-1 and TRBJ2-2; 12 bases line up with TRBD1. CDR1 and CDR2 (germline): SGHRS, YFSETQ. This CDR3 comprises 15 residues. As DNA, the CDR3 is TGTGCCAGCAGCCTGGGGACAGGGGGCTCCGGGGAGCTGTTTTTT. Protein sequence: CASSLGTGGSGELFF. Supplemented by reference TRBV5-1 and TRBJ2-2, the full variable domain reads KAGVTQTPRYLIKTRGQQVTLSCSPISGHRSVSWYQQTPGQGLQFLFEYFSETQRNKGNFPGRFSGRQFSNSRSEMNVSTLELGDSALYLCASSLGTGGSGELFFGEGSRLTVL.

The V and J genes are TRBV15 and TRBJ1-1; D call uncertain. This CDR3 comprises 18 residues. With 4 bases removed from V and 0 bases from J, the gap between germline ends came to 21 bases. Germline CDR1 reads LNHNV; CDR2 reads YYDKDF (reference sequence). CDR3 DNA sequence: TGTGCCACCAGCAAGAAAGGCCAACCGAATATATTGAACACTGAAGCTTTCTTT. This gives the protein CATSKKGQPNILNTEAFF.